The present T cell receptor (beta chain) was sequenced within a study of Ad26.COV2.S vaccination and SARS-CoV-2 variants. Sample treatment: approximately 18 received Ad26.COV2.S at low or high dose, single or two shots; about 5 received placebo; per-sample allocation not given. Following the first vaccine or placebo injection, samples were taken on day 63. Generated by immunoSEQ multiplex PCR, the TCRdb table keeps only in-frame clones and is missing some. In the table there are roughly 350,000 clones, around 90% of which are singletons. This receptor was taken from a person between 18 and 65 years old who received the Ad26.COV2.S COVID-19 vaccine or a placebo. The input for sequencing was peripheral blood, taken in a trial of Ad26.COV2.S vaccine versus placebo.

The CDR3 coding sequence is TGTGCCAGCAGTCTCGGGACAAATTACGAGCAGTACTTC. Translated: CASSLGTNYEQYF. The chain employs TRBV12-3 or TRBV12-4 and TRBJ2-7; D is possibly TRBD1 (6 bases). CDR3 length equals 13 residues. Between the trimmed V and J ends, which lost 5 bases and 4 bases, there was a span of 12 bases.